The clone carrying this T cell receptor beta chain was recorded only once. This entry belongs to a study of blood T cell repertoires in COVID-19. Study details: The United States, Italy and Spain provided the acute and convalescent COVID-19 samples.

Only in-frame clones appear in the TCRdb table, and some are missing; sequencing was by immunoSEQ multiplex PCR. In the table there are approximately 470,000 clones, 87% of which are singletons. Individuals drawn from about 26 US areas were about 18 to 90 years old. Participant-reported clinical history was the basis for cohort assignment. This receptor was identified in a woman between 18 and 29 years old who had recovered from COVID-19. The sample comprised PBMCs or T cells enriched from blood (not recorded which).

CDR3 amino acids: CASSLDAGEKTQYF. CDR3 bases: TGTGCCAGCAGCTTGGACGCGGGGGAAAAGACCCAGTACTTC. The chain employs TRBV5-4 and TRBJ2-5, with 7 positions matching TRBD2. The V gene end was trimmed by 0 bases and the J gene end by 6 bases; junction bases not matched to a gene: 5. This CDR3 is built from 14 residues. The germline V gene encodes CDR1 SGHNT and CDR2 YYREEE (reference sequence).